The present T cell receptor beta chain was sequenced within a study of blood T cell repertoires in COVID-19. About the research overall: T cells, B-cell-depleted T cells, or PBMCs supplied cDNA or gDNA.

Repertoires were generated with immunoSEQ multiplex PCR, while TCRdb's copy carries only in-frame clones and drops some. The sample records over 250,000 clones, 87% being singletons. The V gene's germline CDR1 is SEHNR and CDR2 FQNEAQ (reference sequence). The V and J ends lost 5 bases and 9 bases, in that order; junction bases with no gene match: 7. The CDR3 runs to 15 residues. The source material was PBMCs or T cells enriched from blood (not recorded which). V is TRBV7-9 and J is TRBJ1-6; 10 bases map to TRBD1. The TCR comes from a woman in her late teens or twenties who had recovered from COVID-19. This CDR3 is CASSTGQGVGSPLHF. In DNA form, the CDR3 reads TGTGCCAGCAGCACCGGACAGGGGGTTGGTTCACCCCTCCACTTT.